This TCR beta chain was retrieved from a study of regulatory and conventional T cells in RAG deficiency. Study-level findings and limits: RAG-deficient patients showed markedly lower Shannon entropy and higher Simpson indices than control T-cell subsets.

The CDR3 loop spans 13 amino acids. Germline V lookup: CDR1 ENHRY, CDR2 SYGVKD. V dropped 10 bases and J dropped 0 bases, with 12 bases sitting between them. Genomic DNA came from blood conventional CD4+ T cells gated CD25-low CD127-high. The data were produced by immunoSEQ multiplex PCR, yet TCRdb's version contains in-frame clones alone and is incomplete. In the table there are approximately 35,000 clones, 76% of which are singletons. In this sample, this clone turned up once. Its specificity is unknown. These records were also assigned to another study, of regulatory T cells. That source notes: Primers: 52 TRBV forward and 13 TRBJ reverse. Patient repertoires had restricted TRB V-J pairs and skewed V and J usage, most in Tregs.

The sequencing input was CD4+ effector T cells sorted from blood. The sequence came from a human donor in good health. The rearrangement uses TRBV10-3 and TRBJ1-1; D possibly corresponds to TRBD1 (5 bases). This CDR3 is CATTDRLNTEAFF. Written as DNA, the CDR3 is TGTGCCACCACCGACAGACTGAACACTGAAGCTTTCTTT.